This is a list of T cell receptor beta chains from one sample in a study of T cell responses to AZD1222 COVID-19 vaccine. Repertoires were generated with immunoSEQ multiplex PCR, while TCRdb's copy carries only in-frame clones and drops some. This sample yields tens of thousands of clones, of which 80% to 90% are seen a single time; over 12% belongs to the top ten. The starting material was peripheral blood, obtained on day 0 of AZD1222 vaccination. All receptors come from an adult in good health. Both conserved end residues are part of each CDR3. The order of the fields is D gene, J gene, clone size, V gene, CDR3 protein, CDR3 DNA. The D gene is left open where the match is weak. Some rows mark clone size as missing; the rest say once, few, many or name a class of expanded clone.

TRBD1	TRBJ2-7	-	TRBV6-5	CASRRQGAYHEQYF	TGTGCCAGCAGGAGACAGGGGGCGTACCACGAGCAGTACTTC
-	TRBJ1-1	-	TRBV3-1/TRBV3-2	CASSRSGLEAFF	TGTGCCAGCAGCCGCTCGGGGCTCGAAGCTTTCTTT
TRBD1	TRBJ2-1	-	TRBV19	CASSITGVQDNEQFF	TGTGCCAGTAGTATAACAGGGGTTCAGGACAATGAGCAGTTCTTC
-	TRBJ2-7	once	TRBV9	CASSAIESSYEQYF	TGTGCCAGCAGCGCTATAGAGAGCTCCTACGAGCAGTACTTC
-	TRBJ2-3	few	TRBV3-1/TRBV3-2	CASSQDLRLPDGRTDTQYF	TGTGCCAGCAGCCAAGATCTTCGACTCCCGGATGGACGCACAGATACGCAGTATTTT
-	TRBJ2-7	-	TRBV7-8	CASSLTRRGFGEQYF	TGTGCCAGCAGCTTAACAAGACGGGGGTTTGGCGAGCAGTACTTC
-	TRBJ1-1	-	TRBV6-2/TRBV6-3	CASSFAGSEAFF	TGTGCCAGCAGTTTCGCTGGCAGTGAAGCTTTCTTT
TRBD1	TRBJ2-7	-	TRBV5-1	CASSLVPRGRNEQYF	TGCGCCAGCAGCTTGGTCCCGAGGGGGCGCAACGAGCAGTACTTC
-	TRBJ1-3	-	TRBV9	CASSVQGSSSGNTIYF	TGTGCCAGCAGCGTGCAGGGGTCGAGCTCTGGAAACACCATATATTTT
-	TRBJ1-4	once	TRBV3-1/TRBV3-2	CASSQGRELFF	TGTGCCAGCAGCCAAGGTCGTGAACTGTTTTTT
-	TRBJ2-6	-	TRBV6-1	CASSEGGSAHTGANVLTF	TGTGCCAGCAGTGAAGGCGGCAGCGCCCATACTGGGGCCAACGTCCTGACTTTC
-	TRBJ2-2	few	TRBV19	CASSIQPNTGELFF	TGTGCCAGTAGTATACAGCCAAACACCGGGGAGCTGTTTTTT
-	TRBJ1-1	-	TRBV4-2	CASSPDGGMNTEAFF	TGTGCCAGCAGCCCCGATGGGGGCATGAACACTGAAGCTTTCTTT
-	TRBJ1-1	few	TRBV3-1/TRBV3-2	CASSQDRGAFF	TGTGCCAGCAGCCAAGATCGCGGAGCTTTCTTT
TRBD1	TRBJ2-1	-	TRBV18	CASSLRGTAYNEQFF	TGTGCCAGCTCCCTCAGGGGGACAGCCTACAATGAGCAGTTCTTC
-	TRBJ2-5	-	TRBV7-2	CASSPGGPIPRETQYF	TGTGCCAGCAGCCCGGGGGGCCCGATCCCTAGGGAGACCCAGTACTTC
-	TRBJ2-7	-	TRBV2	CASSEAGQGDSYEQYF	TGTGCCAGCAGTGAAGCAGGGCAGGGAGACTCCTACGAGCAGTACTTC
TRBD1	TRBJ1-2	-	TRBV2	CAGSGGDNYGYTF	TGTGCCGGATCAGGGGGGGATAACTATGGCTACACCTTC
-	TRBJ1-1	-	TRBV5-1	CASSFVLGTEAFF	TGCGCCAGCAGCTTTGTTTTGGGCACTGAAGCTTTCTTT
-	TRBJ1-2	-	TRBV6-5	CASRDGRLNDGYTF	TGTGCCAGCAGGGACGGACGGCTTAACGATGGCTACACCTTC
-	TRBJ1-2	-	TRBV10-1	CASSEGHRYGYTF	TGCGCCAGCAGTGAGGGACATCGGTATGGCTACACCTTC
-	TRBJ1-5	once	TRBV27	CASSQWYSNQPQHF	TGTGCCAGCAGCCAGTGGTATAGCAATCAGCCCCAGCATTTT
TRBD1	TRBJ1-2	-	TRBV2	CASSVGQDPRGYGYTF	TGTGCCAGCAGTGTAGGACAGGACCCGCGTGGCTATGGCTACACCTTC
-	TRBJ2-1	-	TRBV28	CASSFGQRGSSYNEQFF	TGTGCCAGCAGTTTCGGACAGAGGGGGAGCTCCTACAATGAGCAGTTCTTC
-	TRBJ2-3	-	TRBV3-1/TRBV3-2	CASSQRVSGDTQYF	TGTGCCAGCAGCCAACGCGTTTCAGGTGATACGCAGTATTTT
TRBD2	TRBJ2-1	-	TRBV11-2	CASSLTSGGFPSYNEQFF	TGTGCCAGCAGCTTAACTAGCGGGGGTTTCCCTTCCTACAATGAGCAGTTCTTC
-	TRBJ2-1	-	TRBV5-1	CASSGLRQENEQFF	TGCGCCAGCAGCGGGCTGAGGCAGGAAAATGAGCAGTTCTTC
-	TRBJ1-5	-	TRBV15	CATSRENLGNQPQHF	TGTGCCACCAGCAGAGAAAATCTTGGAAATCAGCCCCAGCATTTT
-	TRBJ1-1	-	TRBV2	CASSGLGDEAFF	TGTGCCAGCAGTGGATTGGGGGATGAAGCTTTCTTT
-	TRBJ1-4	-	TRBV7-8	CASSRNRVEGEKLFF	TGTGCCAGCAGCAGAAACAGGGTGGAGGGAGAAAAACTGTTTTTT
TRBD1	TRBJ1-5	once	TRBV19	CASSIDLGGGQPQHF	TGTGCCAGTAGTATAGATTTAGGGGGCGGTCAGCCCCAGCATTTT
TRBD1	TRBJ1-5	-	TRBV28	CASSVSPIRTGLGDQPQHF	TGTGCCAGCAGTGTTAGCCCTATTAGGACAGGGCTGGGGGATCAGCCCCAGCATTTT
-	TRBJ2-7	-	TRBV5-4	CASSLDSLVMVEQYF	TGTGCCAGCAGCTTGGACTCTTTAGTAATGGTCGAGCAGTACTTC
TRBD1	TRBJ1-5	-	TRBV18	CASSTGGSNQPQHF	TGTGCCAGCTCAACAGGGGGCAGCAATCAGCCCCAGCATTTT
-	TRBJ2-2	-	TRBV6-1	CASSEGTGIGPNTGELFF	TGTGCCAGCAGTGAAGGTACAGGGATAGGGCCGAACACCGGGGAGCTGTTTTTT
-	TRBJ2-5	-	TRBV28	CASSLNRETQYF	TGTGCCAGCAGTTTAAACAGGGAGACCCAGTACTTC
-	TRBJ2-5	-	TRBV19	CASRRGHSQETQYF	TGTGCCAGCCGAAGAGGACACTCACAAGAGACCCAGTACTTC
TRBD1	TRBJ1-2	-	TRBV5-4	CASSEGTGGFLYGYTF	TGTGCCAGCAGCGAGGGGACAGGGGGTTTTCTCTATGGCTACACCTTC
-	TRBJ1-3	-	TRBV27	CASSAFAGAGNTIYF	TGTGCCAGCAGTGCCTTCGCCGGGGCCGGAAACACCATATATTTT
TRBD1	TRBJ1-1	-	TRBV19	CASTLIHPGQGMNTEAFF	TGTGCCAGTACTCTGATTCATCCTGGACAGGGCATGAACACTGAAGCTTTCTTT
-	TRBJ2-2	-	TRBV3-1/TRBV3-2	CASSQGHLNTGELFF	TGTGCCAGCAGCCAAGGACACCTGAACACCGGGGAGCTGTTTTTT
-	TRBJ2-1	-	TRBV11-1	CASSEGMASYNEQFF	TGTGCCAGCAGCGAGGGAATGGCCTCCTACAATGAGCAGTTCTTC
-	TRBJ1-6	-	TRBV4-2	CASSQDEGRGEDSPLHF	TGTGCCAGCAGCCAAGATGAGGGGAGAGGGGAGGATTCACCCCTCCACTTT
TRBD1	TRBJ2-6	-	TRBV19	CASSIGDRDDSGANVLTF	TGTGCCAGTAGTATTGGGGACAGGGATGACTCTGGGGCCAACGTCCTGACTTTC
TRBD1	TRBJ1-2	-	TRBV4-1	CASSQPNRGPYGYTF	TGCGCCAGCAGCCAACCTAACAGGGGCCCCTATGGCTACACCTTC
-	TRBJ2-7	-	TRBV5-6	CASSLALAIQYEQYF	TGTGCCAGCAGCTTGGCCCTAGCAATACAGTACGAGCAGTACTTC
TRBD1	TRBJ2-1	-	TRBV18	CASSGMGTGRYNEQFF	TGTGCCAGCTCAGGAATGGGGACAGGGCGGTACAATGAGCAGTTCTTC
TRBD1	TRBJ1-4	-	TRBV9	CASSAGTDEKLFF	TGTGCCAGCAGCGCCGGGACAGATGAAAAACTGTTTTTT
-	TRBJ1-1	-	TRBV5-1	CASSRDIPNTEAFF	TGCGCCAGCAGTCGGGACATTCCGAACACTGAAGCTTTCTTT
-	TRBJ2-1	-	TRBV12-3/TRBV12-4	CASSLAGAGKQFF	TGTGCCAGCAGTTTAGCGGGAGCAGGGAAGCAGTTCTTC
-	TRBJ1-1	-	TRBV5-5	CASSFGRVDTEAFF	TGTGCCAGCAGCTTCGGGCGCGTAGACACTGAAGCTTTCTTT
-	TRBJ1-2	-	TRBV5-8	CARRRDGYTF	TGTGCCCGTCGGAGGGATGGCTACACCTTC
-	TRBJ1-2	once	TRBV5-6	CASSWRSNYGYTF	TGTGCCAGCAGCTGGAGGTCTAACTATGGCTACACCTTC
TRBD1	TRBJ1-1	-	TRBV5-4	CASSQGTGAAEAFF	TGTGCCAGCAGCCAAGGGACAGGGGCCGCTGAAGCTTTCTTT
-	TRBJ2-1	-	TRBV11-2	CASSSLTGRLHNEQFF	TGTGCCAGCAGCTCGTTGACAGGACGACTCCACAATGAGCAGTTCTTC
-	TRBJ2-1	-	TRBV29-1	CSVAGGNSYNEQFF	TGCAGCGTTGCAGGGGGGAACTCCTACAATGAGCAGTTCTTC
TRBD1	TRBJ1-2	-	TRBV4-1	CASGQGTPRTRNYGYTF	TGCGCCAGCGGACAGGGGACCCCTAGGACTCGTAACTATGGCTACACCTTC